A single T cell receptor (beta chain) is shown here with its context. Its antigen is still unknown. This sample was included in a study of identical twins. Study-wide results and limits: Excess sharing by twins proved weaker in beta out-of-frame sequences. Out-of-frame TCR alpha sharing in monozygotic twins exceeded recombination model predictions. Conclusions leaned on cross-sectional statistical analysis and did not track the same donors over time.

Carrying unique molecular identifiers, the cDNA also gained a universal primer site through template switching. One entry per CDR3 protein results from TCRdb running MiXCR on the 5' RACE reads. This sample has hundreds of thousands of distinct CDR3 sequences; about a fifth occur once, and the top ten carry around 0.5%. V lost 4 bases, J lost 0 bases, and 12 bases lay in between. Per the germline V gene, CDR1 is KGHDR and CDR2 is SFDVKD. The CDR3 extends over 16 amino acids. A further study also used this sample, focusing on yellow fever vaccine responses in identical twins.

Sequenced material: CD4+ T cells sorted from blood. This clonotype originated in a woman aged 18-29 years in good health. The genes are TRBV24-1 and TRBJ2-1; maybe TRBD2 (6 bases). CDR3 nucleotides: TGTGCCACCAGTGACCAGGGACTTAGCTCCTACAATGAGCAGTTCTTC. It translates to CATSDQGLSSYNEQFF.